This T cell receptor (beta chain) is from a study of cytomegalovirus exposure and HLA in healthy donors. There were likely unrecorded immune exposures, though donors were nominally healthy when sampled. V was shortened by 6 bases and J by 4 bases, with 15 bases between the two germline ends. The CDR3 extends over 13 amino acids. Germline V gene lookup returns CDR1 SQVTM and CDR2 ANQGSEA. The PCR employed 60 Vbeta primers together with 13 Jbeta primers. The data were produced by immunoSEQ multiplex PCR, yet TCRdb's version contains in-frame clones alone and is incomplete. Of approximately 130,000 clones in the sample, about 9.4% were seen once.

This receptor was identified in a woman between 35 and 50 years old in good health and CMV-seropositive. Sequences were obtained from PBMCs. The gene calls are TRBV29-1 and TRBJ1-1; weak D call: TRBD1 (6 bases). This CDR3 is CSVVTDRVTEAFF. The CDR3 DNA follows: TGCAGCGTCGTTACGGACAGAGTCACTGAAGCTTTCTTT.